Each of the 25 T cell receptor beta chains below was sequenced from the same sample in a study of cytomegalovirus exposure and HLA in healthy donors. The PCR was carried out with 60 Vbeta primers and 13 Jbeta primers. Sequenced by immunoSEQ multiplex PCR; TCRdb stores in-frame clones only, minus some. The sample carries more than 150,000 clones, around 83% recorded once. Sequencing was carried out using PBMCs. The receptors shown here come from a man aged 45-65 years in good health and CMV-seronegative.

In its sample, this clone was seen once. The rearrangement links TRBV7-9 to TRBJ1-1; D may be TRBD1 (5 bases). V gave up 3 bases and J gave up 1 base, with 12 bases separating them. The V gene's germline CDR1 is SEHNR and CDR2 FQNEAQ (reference sequence). This CDR3 is 15 amino acids long. The CDR3 sequence is CASSFTDSSNTEAFF. In DNA, the CDR3 is TGTGCCAGCAGCTTTACAGACAGTTCGAACACTGAAGCTTTCTTT.

The CDR3 nucleotides read TGTGCCAGCGCGCAGGGACAGTTGAACACTGAAGCTTTCTTT. This gives the protein CASAQGQLNTEAFF. The chain carries TRBV25-1 and TRBJ1-1; TRBD1 aligns across 7 bases. The ends lost 8 bases at V and 0 bases at J; junction bases unmatched: 6. Germline-derived CDR1 and CDR2 are MGHDK and SYGVNS. CDR3 length equals 14 residues.

A remark on this clone: A read error may produce the germline difference seen at one junction end. The chain recombines TRBV7-7 with TRBJ2-5; tentative D call: TRBD1 (5 bases). The CDR3 extends over 13 amino acids. From germline, CDR1 is SSHAT and CDR2 FNYEAQ (reference sequence). The DNA of the CDR3 is TGTGCTAGCAGCTTGCAGGGTAGGGAGACCCAGTACTTC. Its translation: CASSLQGRETQYF.

Regarding this clone: The junction does not match germline at one end; this may be a read error. The V call is TRBV7-7, the J call TRBJ2-1; a possible D gene is TRBD2 (5 bases). Germline-derived CDR1 and CDR2 are SSHAT and FNYEAQ (reference sequence). This CDR3 has 15 residues. The CDR3 DNA follows: TGTGCTAGCAGCCCAACCCGGGGATTATACAATGAGCAGTTCTTC. Encoded protein: CASSPTRGLYNEQFF. Full variable domain (outside the CDR3, taken from reference TRBV7-7 and TRBJ2-1): GAGVSQSPRYKVTKRGQDVTLRCDPISSHATLYWYQQALGQGPEFLTYFNYEAQPDKSGLPSDRFSAERPEGSISTLTIQRTEQRDSAMYRCASSPTRGLYNEQFFGPGTRLTVL.

The chain is built from TRBV5-6 and TRBJ1-4, with TRBD1 matching over 7 bases. Germline V CDR1 and CDR2: SGHDT, YYEEEE. V was pared by 1 base and J by 8 bases, with 11 bases of the junction left unmatched. This CDR3 contains 16 residues. CDR3 protein: CASSLRGGAGREKLFF. CDR3 coding DNA: TGTGCCAGCAGCTTGAGAGGGGGCGCGGGAAGAGAAAAACTGTTTTTT.

This rearrangement joins TRBV2 to TRBJ2-7; 7 bases align to TRBD1. V was pared by 1 base and J by 5 bases, with 8 bases of the junction left unmatched. The germline gives CDR1 SNHLY, CDR2 FYNNEI. CDR3 length: 15 residues. The CDR3 DNA sequence: TGTGCCAGCAGTGAAGGGACAGGTGCAGGACACGAGCAGTACTTC. Protein product: CASSEGTGAGHEQYF.

DNA for the CDR3: TGTGCCAGCAAGTCTAGCGGGGGCACAGATACGCAGTATTTT. Its translation is CASKSSGGTDTQYF. The chain links TRBV2 to TRBJ2-3; 9 nucleotides match TRBD2. This CDR3 comprises 14 residues. Losses at the gene ends were 7 bases for V and 1 base for J; bases not matched to a gene: 3. The germline CDR1 and CDR2 sequences are SNHLY and FYNNEI.

The CDR3 here is CASSLADLSRAFF. The CDR3 nucleotides read TGCGCCAGCAGCTTGGCAGATCTCTCTCGCGCTTTCTTT. This chain links TRBV5-1 with TRBJ1-1; D remains unclear. Trimming cost V 0 bases and J 11 bases, with 14 bases left between them. CDR1 and CDR2 (germline): SGHRS, YFSETQ. This CDR3 contains 13 residues.

V and J are TRBV5-1 and TRBJ2-5; D perhaps matches TRBD1 (5 bases). The germline gives CDR1 SGHRS, CDR2 YFSETQ. The V end lost 1 base, the J end lost 3 bases, and 7 bases lay between the germline ends. CDR3 length equals 13 residues. CDR3 in amino acids: CASSLSREETQYF. The CDR3 DNA follows: TGCGCCAGCAGCTTGTCCAGGGAAGAGACCCAGTACTTC. The full variable domain, its missing parts supplied by reference TRBV5-1 and TRBJ2-5, is KAGVTQTPRYLIKTRGQQVTLSCSPISGHRSVSWYQQTPGQGLQFLFEYFSETQRNKGNFPGRFSGRQFSNSRSEMNVSTLELGDSALYLCASSLSREETQYFGPGTRLLVL.

This clone showed up just once. The chain links TRBV5-1 to TRBJ1-1; maybe TRBD1 (5 bases). The V end lost 6 bases, the J end lost 0 bases, and 18 bases lay between the germline ends. The CDR3 loop spans 16 amino acids. Per germline, CDR1 SGHRS and CDR2 YFSETQ. CDR3 bases: TGCGCCAGCACCATAGACCCCGGGGGTCTGAACACTGAAGCTTTCTTT. Protein: CASTIDPGGLNTEAFF.

The chain links TRBV9 to TRBJ2-7; possible D gene TRBD2, 5 bases. V shed 0 bases and J shed 5 bases, with 18 bases lying between them. There are 16 residues in the CDR3. Germline values: CDR1 SGDLS, CDR2 YYNGEE. The CDR3 region is CASSVGRTKGADEQYF. The CDR3 bases are TGTGCCAGCAGCGTAGGAAGAACGAAGGGAGCTGACGAGCAGTACTTC.

This chain joins TRBV9 and TRBJ2-2; a weak D match, TRBD2 (5 bases). Between the trimmed V and J ends, which lost 0 bases and 7 bases, there was a span of 7 bases. CDR1 SGDLS and CDR2 YYNGEE come from the germline V gene. CDR3 length: 13 amino acids. The CDR3 region is CASSVVGGGELFF. CDR3 bases: TGTGCCAGCAGCGTAGTTGGAGGCGGGGAGCTGTTTTTT.

The chain employs TRBV9 and TRBJ1-2; TRBD1 might be the D (5 bases). Per germline, CDR1 SGDLS and CDR2 YYNGEE. V lost 1 base and J 3 bases, leaving 10 bases between the germline ends. The CDR3 totals 14 residues. In DNA form, the CDR3 reads TGTGCCAGCAGCGTACTTGACAGATACTATGGCTACACCTTC. This codes for CASSVLDRYYGYTF.

The rearrangement uses TRBV7-9 and TRBJ2-5; D gene unclear. Germline loops: CDR1 SEHNR, CDR2 FQNEAQ (reference sequence). The CDR3 totals 14 residues. Trimming removed 5 bases from V and 5 bases from J, with 15 bases in between. The CDR3 sequence: CASSPLDRLETQYF. The CDR3, as DNA: TGTGCCAGCAGCCCTTTAGATCGGTTGGAGACCCAGTACTTC.

The chain joins TRBV30 to TRBJ2-5, with D perhaps TRBD1 (6 bases). Germline-derived CDR1 and CDR2 are GTSNPN and SVGIG (reference sequence). The CDR3 runs to 14 residues. Trimming shortened V by 3 bases and J by 6 bases, and 17 bases separated the two germline ends. The CDR3 DNA follows: TGTGCCTGGAGGCCCGGGACACTCGGTCAGACCCAGTACTTC. Translation: CAWRPGTLGQTQYF.

The gene calls are TRBV29-1 and TRBJ1-1; 8 bases are shared with TRBD1. Germline-derived CDR1 and CDR2 are SQVTM and ANQGSEA. V shed 5 bases, J shed 4 bases, and the junction held 9 bases outside the gene matches. This CDR3 contains 14 residues. The CDR3 protein is CSVTVQGETTEAFF. The CDR3 nucleotides are TGCAGCGTTACAGTACAGGGGGAAACCACTGAAGCTTTCTTT. Using reference TRBV29-1 and TRBJ1-1 for the parts outside the CDR3, the full variable domain is SAVISQKPSRDICQRGTSLTIQCQVDSQVTMMFWYRQQPGQSLTLIATANQGSEATYESGFVIDKFPISRPNLTFSTLTVSNMSPEDSSIYLCSVTVQGETTEAFFGQGTRLTVV.

The chain has TRBV6-5 and TRBJ1-1, with TRBD1 as a possible D gene (5 bases). CDR1 and CDR2 (germline): MNHEY, SVGAGI. This CDR3 has 13 amino acids. V was clipped by 7 bases and J by 5 bases, with 14 bases between them. The CDR3 nucleotides read TGTGCCAGCACCCGGGGGTTGAGGACTGAAGCTTTCTTT. Translating gives CASTRGLRTEAFF.

This chain uses TRBV6-5 with TRBJ1-1; perhaps TRBD1 as D (5 bases). The V and J ends lost 6 bases and 4 bases respectively, with 15 bases between them. The CDR3 runs to 14 residues. CDR1 is MNHEY and CDR2 is SVGAGI in the germline V gene. The CDR3 sequence: CASRTFGGFTEAFF. CDR3 nucleotide sequence: TGTGCCAGCAGGACCTTCGGGGGGTTCACTGAAGCTTTCTTT.

A remark on this clone: Other DNA variants within this sample encode the same CDR3. The rearrangement links TRBV5-1 to TRBJ2-1; a possible D gene is TRBD1 (6 bases). Per the germline V gene, CDR1 is SGHRS and CDR2 is YFSETQ. Trimming removed 0 bases from V and 4 bases from J, with 8 bases in between. This CDR3 is 14 amino acids long. The DNA of the CDR3 is TGCGCCAGCAGCTTGGGAGGGGGATACAATGAGCAGTTCTTC. Amino acids: CASSLGGGYNEQFF.

This clone was recorded once. CDR3 in DNA: TGTGCTAGTGGTTTGCAGACAGGGAACACAGATACGCAGTATTTT. Protein product: CASGLQTGNTDTQYF. The chain carries TRBV12-5 and TRBJ2-3, with 7 bases aligning to TRBD1. Germline V gene data show CDR1 as LGHNT and CDR2 as FRNRAP. J was trimmed by 2 bases and V by 2 bases; bases with no gene match: 4. This CDR3 contains 15 residues.

The chain uses TRBV7-6 and TRBJ2-7, with D perhaps TRBD1 (5 bases). Germline values: CDR1 SGHVS, CDR2 FNYEAQ. Trimming left V 2 bases short and J 1 base short, with 6 bases between. CDR3 length: 13 residues. CDR3 nucleotides: TGTGCCAGCAGCTTACCAGGGTCCTACGAGCAGTACTTC. This encodes CASSLPGSYEQYF.

This clone was observed a handful of times. The J gene is TRBJ2-5, the V gene TRBV5-1; 10 nucleotides align to TRBD2. Germline V lookup: CDR1 SGHRS, CDR2 YFSETQ. Trimming at V came to 4 bases and at J to 3 bases, leaving 6 bases not matched to a gene. CDR3 size: 15 residues. The CDR3 DNA sequence: TGCGCCAGCAGCATCGAAGCGGGGGGGAAAGAGACCCAGTACTTC. It codes for CASSIEAGGKETQYF. The full variable domain, in which reference TRBV5-1 and TRBJ2-5 provide the parts outside the CDR3, is KAGVTQTPRYLIKTRGQQVTLSCSPISGHRSVSWYQQTPGQGLQFLFEYFSETQRNKGNFPGRFSGRQFSNSRSEMNVSTLELGDSALYLCASSIEAGGKETQYFGPGTRLLVL.

The chain's CDR3 is CASSLSVTDTQYF. The CDR3 DNA follows: TGCGCCAGCAGCTTGTCGGTCACAGATACGCAGTATTTT. V and J are TRBV5-1 and TRBJ2-3; the D is unclear. The CDR3 runs to 13 residues. The germline V gene encodes CDR1 SGHRS and CDR2 YFSETQ. V was pared by 1 base and J by 2 bases, with 5 bases between.

The chain has TRBV9 and TRBJ2-2, with 9 bases identical to TRBD2. This CDR3 comprises 16 residues. V trimming: 0 bases; J trimming: 5 bases; junction bases outside the gene matches: 5. Germline CDR1 SGDLS, CDR2 YYNGEE. The DNA for the CDR3 is TGTGCCAGCAGCGTAGGTAGCGGGAGTGGTACCGGGGAGCTGTTTTTT. Residues: CASSVGSGSGTGELFF.

The genes are TRBV11-2 and TRBJ2-7, with 9 nucleotides matching TRBD1. Germline V lookup: CDR1 SGHAT, CDR2 FQNNGV. The CDR3 is 15 amino acids. The V and J ends lost 0 bases and 7 bases, in that order; junction bases with no gene match: 7. The CDR3 sequence: CASSLERDRVWEQYF. CDR3 sequence (DNA): TGTGCCAGCAGCTTAGAGAGGGACAGGGTATGGGAGCAGTACTTC.